One and the same sample provided the 2 T cell receptor beta chains below, sequenced in a study of T cell repertoires in cytomegalovirus infection. Via MiXCR, TCRdb re-called the reads, giving one row per CDR3 protein. The sample shows under 300,000 distinct CDR3 sequences, more than 9% of them seen only once. The source material was PBMCs. The origin of the receptors is a human donor in good health (CMV status not recorded). Some clones in this sample may be carry-over from other donors' samples.

The sample holds a few counts of this clonotype. V is TRBV5-6 and J is TRBJ2-5; 10 nucleotides align to TRBD2. The germline gives CDR1 SGHDT, CDR2 YYEEEE. The CDR3 is 15 amino acids. J was trimmed by 4 bases and V by 1 base; bases with no gene match: 4. CDR3 sequence reads: CASSLSLAGVETQYF. DNA for the CDR3: TGTGCCAGCAGCTTGAGTCTAGCGGGGGTAGAGACCCAGTACTTC.

The J gene is TRBJ1-1, the V gene TRBV29-1, with D uncertain. Trimming pared 7 bases from V and 7 bases from J, leaving 10 bases between. The CDR3 covers 10 residues. CDR1 is SQVTM, CDR2 ANQGSEA, per germline. CDR3 nucleotide sequence: TGCAGCGCTGACCCGCGTGAAGCTTTCTTT. Residues: CSADPREAFF.